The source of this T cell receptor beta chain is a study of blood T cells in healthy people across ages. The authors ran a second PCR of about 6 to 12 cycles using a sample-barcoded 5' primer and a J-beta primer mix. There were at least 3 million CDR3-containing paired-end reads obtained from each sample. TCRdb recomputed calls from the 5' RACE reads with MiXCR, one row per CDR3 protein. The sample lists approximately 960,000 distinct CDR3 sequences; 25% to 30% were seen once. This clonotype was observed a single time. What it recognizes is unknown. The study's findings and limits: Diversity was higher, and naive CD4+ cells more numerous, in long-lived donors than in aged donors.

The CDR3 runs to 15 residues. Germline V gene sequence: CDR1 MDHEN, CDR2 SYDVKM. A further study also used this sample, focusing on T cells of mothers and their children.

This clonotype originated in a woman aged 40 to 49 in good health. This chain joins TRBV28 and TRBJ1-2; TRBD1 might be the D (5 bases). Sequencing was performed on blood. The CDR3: CASSTGGLADYGYTF. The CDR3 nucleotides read TGTGCTAGCTCCACCGGGGGATTGGCGGACTATGGCTACACCTTC.